The next 8 T cell receptor beta chains were all read from a single sample in a study of vaccination effects on CD4 cells after COVID-19. Expansion of antigen-specific CD4+ T cells with viral peptide pools was carried out by the ViraFEST assay before sequencing. Culturing for more than 9 days preceded CD4+ T cell isolation. None of these healthy vaccinees had been infected with SARS-CoV-2 before vaccination. Their antigens are not known. Assay: immunoSEQ multiplex PCR; the TCRdb copy retains only in-frame clones and omits some. The sample lists roughly 52,000 clones, approximately 70% seen once, with around 18% in the top ten. This material consisted of CD4+ T cells from PBMCs cultured with SARS-CoV-2 spike peptides, taken before COVID-19 vaccination. The receptors were gathered from a human donor who received a COVID-19 vaccine.

The chain links TRBV24-1 to TRBJ1-5; TRBD1 matches 10 bases. CDR3 length: 17 residues. V lost 7 bases and J lost 3; bases outside the gene matches: 11. Germline values: CDR1 KGHDR, CDR2 SFDVKD. As DNA, the CDR3 is TGTGCCACCAGCGCCTCCCGGGACAGGGGAAACAATCAGCCCCAGCATTTT. The encoded protein is CATSASRDRGNNQPQHF.

The CDR3 DNA follows: TGTGCCAGCAGCCCCCGTGGGGCAGGCGGGGGGAATTCACCCCTCCACTTT. Translated, it gives CASSPRGAGGGNSPLHF. This chain uses TRBV5-5 with TRBJ1-6; possible D gene TRBD1, 5 bases. The germline V and J ends were trimmed by 4 bases and 7 bases, with 21 bases remaining between them. Germline V gene lookup returns CDR1 SGHKS and CDR2 YYEKEE (reference sequence). This CDR3 has 17 amino acids. Looking up the rest from reference TRBV5-5 and TRBJ1-6 gives the full variable domain: DAGVTQSPTHLIKTRGQQVTLRCSPISGHKSVSWYQQVLGQGPQFIFQYYEKEERGRGNFPDRFSARQFPNYSSELNVNALLLGDSALYLCASSPRGAGGGNSPLHFGNGTRLTVT.

The chain combines TRBV27 with TRBJ1-5; 9 bases align to TRBD1. The CDR3 spans 15 residues. V dropped 5 bases and J dropped 6; count of bases not matched to a gene: 8. Germline CDR1 and CDR2: MNHEY and SMNVEV (reference sequence). For the CDR3, the DNA is TGTGCCAGCAGTCCCGGGACAGGGAGGGGTCAGCCCCAGCATTTT. This codes for CASSPGTGRGQPQHF.

The rearrangement links TRBV27 to TRBJ2-7, with a tentative D call TRBD1 (6 bases). Germline CDR1 reads MNHEY; CDR2 reads SMNVEV (reference sequence). The CDR3 totals 15 residues. Trimming took off 6 bases at V and 6 bases at J, with 21 bases between the two ends. The CDR3 nucleotides read TGTGCCAGCAGCCCGCACGACAGGTCCTCTGTCGAGCAGTACTTC. Amino acid sequence: CASSPHDRSSVEQYF.

The genes are TRBV27 and TRBJ1-2; D might be TRBD1 (6 bases). Trimming took 6 bases from V and 7 from J, leaving 18 bases between them. The germline CDR1 and CDR2 sequences are MNHEY and SMNVEV (reference sequence). This CDR3 has 14 amino acids. The CDR3 DNA is TGTGCCAGCAGGACCTCTTTAGGGGGGGCTGGCTACACCTTC. Amino acids: CASRTSLGGAGYTF.

V usage is TRBV13 and J usage is TRBJ2-1; 11 nucleotides align to TRBD2. V was clipped by 8 bases and J by 10 bases; unmatched bases: 10. In germline, CDR1 is PRHDT, CDR2 FYEKMQ (reference sequence). This CDR3 is 14 amino acids long. CDR3: CASRIAGGPREQFF. The CDR3 DNA is TGTGCCAGCCGAATAGCGGGGGGGCCTCGAGAGCAGTTCTTC.

In its sample, this clone was seen a few times. The chain recombines TRBV2 with TRBJ1-1; D might be TRBD1 (6 bases). The V end lost 4 bases, the J end lost 3 bases, and 9 bases lay between the germline ends. The germline V gene has CDR1 SNHLY and CDR2 FYNNEI. The CDR3 runs to 13 residues. This CDR3 is CASSAGAYTEAFF. CDR3 sequence (DNA): TGTGCCAGCAGTGCGGGGGCCTACACTGAAGCTTTCTTT.

The genes are TRBV10-3 and TRBJ2-5; maybe TRBD2 (6 bases). V was trimmed by 0 bases and J by 2 bases, leaving 10 bases between them. CDR1 and CDR2 (germline): ENHRY, SYGVKD. The CDR3 has 15 residues. DNA for the CDR3: TGTGCCATCAGTGAGTCGACGGGGAGGCAAGAGACCCAGTACTTC. Its protein product is CAISESTGRQETQYF.